Listed here are 21 T cell receptor beta chains from one sample, sequenced in a study of control samples from healthy donors and cancer patients. Profiled with immunoSEQ multiplex PCR; TCRdb holds only in-frame clones, not every one. The table shows 100,000 or so clones, with about 89% occurring only once. The sample comprised blood. Source of these receptors: a man aged 25 to 45 in good health.

V is TRBV29-1 and J is TRBJ1-1, with a weak D call TRBD1 (5 bases). V was clipped by 2 bases and J by 1 base, with 8 bases between them. CDR1 is SQVTM and CDR2 is ANQGSEA in the germline V gene. The CDR3 consists of 13 residues. Here the CDR3 DNA reads TGCAGCGTTGAACAGGGCCCGAACACTGAAGCTTTCTTT. As protein: CSVEQGPNTEAFF.

The rearrangement joins TRBV20-1 to TRBJ2-7, with TRBD1 matching 10 bases. Germline-derived CDR1 and CDR2 are DFQATT and SNEGSKA (reference sequence). V lost 4 bases, J lost 1 base, and 7 bases stayed unmatched. This CDR3 is built from 15 residues. This CDR3 is CSATDRGRGSYEQYF. The CDR3 DNA reads as TGCAGTGCTACTGACAGGGGGCGCGGTTCCTACGAGCAGTACTTC.

This sequence joins TRBV11-2 and TRBJ2-5, with TRBD2 identical over 11 bases. The V and J ends lost 5 bases and 1 base, in that order; junction bases with no gene match: 3. CDR1 and CDR2 (germline): SGHAT, FQNNGV. CDR3 size: 15 residues. The DNA of the CDR3 is TGTGCCAGCAGCCAACTAGCGGGGGTCCAAGAGACCCAGTACTTC. As protein: CASSQLAGVQETQYF.

J is TRBJ1-4 and V is TRBV28; 7 nucleotides align to TRBD1. Germline CDR1 reads MDHEN; CDR2 reads SYDVKM. The V segment lost 5 bases and the J segment 4 bases; nucleotides outside the gene matches: 7. The CDR3 has 15 residues. CDR3 sequence (DNA): TGTGCCAGCAGTAAAATACAGGGGTATAATGAAAAACTGTTTTTT. Encoded protein: CASSKIQGYNEKLFF.

V gene TRBV30 combines with J gene TRBJ1-2; D gene ambiguous. The CDR3 is 11 amino acids. CDR1 is GTSNPN and CDR2 is SVGIG in the germline V gene (reference sequence). V gave up 1 base and J gave up 8 bases, with 8 bases separating them. The CDR3 sequence: CAWSAAGGYTF. The CDR3 nucleotides are TGTGCCTGGAGTGCCGCCGGGGGCTACACCTTC.

This clone came up a few times. The J gene is TRBJ1-2, the V gene TRBV3-1 (or the pseudogene TRBV3-2); the D is unclear. Germline loops: CDR1 LGHDT, CDR2 YNNKEL (reference sequence). The CDR3 sequence is 13 residues long. The V end lost 3 bases, the J end lost 3 bases, and 8 bases lay between the germline ends. The CDR3 sequence: CASSHRVDYGYTF. The DNA for the CDR3 is TGTGCCAGCAGCCATCGGGTCGACTATGGCTACACCTTC.

The chain couples TRBV24-1 to TRBJ2-3; no reliable D call. V gave up 3 bases and J gave up 0 bases, with 9 bases separating them. This CDR3 is 15 amino acids long. The germline gives CDR1 KGHDR, CDR2 SFDVKD. CDR3 loop: CATSDLDDSTDTQYF. DNA of the CDR3: TGTGCCACCAGTGATCTAGATGACAGCACAGATACGCAGTATTTT.

CDR3 region: CASSSGTGPEAFF. In DNA, the CDR3 is TGTGCCAGCAGTTCCGGGACAGGGCCTGAAGCTTTCTTT. The chain combines TRBV6-5 with TRBJ1-1; 9 bases are a match to TRBD1. The CDR3 has 13 amino acids. Germline-derived CDR1 and CDR2 are MNHEY and SVGAGI. V lost 4 bases to trimming and J lost 6 bases; unmatched junction nucleotides: 3.

The rearrangement links TRBV2 to TRBJ1-2, with 11 positions matching TRBD1. V gave up 3 bases and J gave up 4 bases; unmatched junction bases: 4. The CDR3 has 15 residues. Germline V CDR1 and CDR2: SNHLY, FYNNEI. As DNA, the CDR3 is TGTGCCAGCAGTGAGGACAGGGGGCCCCTCTATGGCTACACCTTC. Translated: CASSEDRGPLYGYTF. Supplemented by reference TRBV2 and TRBJ1-2, the full variable domain reads EPEVTQTPSHQVTQMGQEVILRCVPISNHLYFYWYRQILGQKVEFLVSFYNNEISEKSEIFDDQFSVERPDGSNFTLKIRSTKLEDSAMYFCASSEDRGPLYGYTFGSGTRLTVV.

V and J are TRBV7-8 and TRBJ2-2; maybe TRBD1 (5 bases). The ends were cut back, 0 bases at V and 5 bases at J, with 16 bases in the middle. The length of the CDR3 is 17 residues. Germline loops: CDR1 SGHVS, CDR2 FQNEAQ. The CDR3 bases are TGTGCCAGCAGCTTAGCTGCTTGGCAGGGTTTTACCGGGGAGCTGTTTTTT. Its translation is CASSLAAWQGFTGELFF.

The rearrangement links TRBV25-1 to TRBJ2-5; D is possibly TRBD1 (6 bases). Trimming removed 5 bases from V and 4 bases from J, with 17 bases in between. This CDR3 comprises 15 residues. The germline V gene encodes CDR1 MGHDK and CDR2 SYGVNS. Here the CDR3 DNA reads TGTGCCAGCAGTCCCCCGACAGGTTTAGGAGAGACCCAGTACTTC. It specifies CASSPPTGLGETQYF.

This clone came up once. The rearrangement links TRBV7-9 to TRBJ2-5; D is unresolved. CDR3 length: 12 amino acids. V lost 7 bases and J 4 bases, leaving 10 bases between the germline ends. Germline CDR1 and CDR2: SEHNR and FQNEAQ (reference sequence). The CDR3 nucleotides are TGTGCCAGCACCTCGGTTCTAGAGACCCAGTACTTC. This sequence encodes CASTSVLETQYF.

The chain joins TRBV24-1 to TRBJ1-1, with 8 bases fitting TRBD1. Germline trimming cut 4 bases from V and 0 bases from J; bases unmatched to any gene: 9. Germline CDR1 KGHDR, CDR2 SFDVKD. This CDR3 has 17 residues. CDR3 DNA: TGTGCCACCAGTGACCTGACAGGGGAGGGCATGAACACTGAAGCTTTCTTT. Its translation is CATSDLTGEGMNTEAFF.

The J gene is TRBJ1-1, the V gene TRBV19; D is ambiguous. V was trimmed by 3 bases and J by 1 base, leaving 12 bases between them. Looked up from germline, CDR1 is LNHDA and CDR2 is SQIVND (reference sequence). The CDR3 consists of 15 residues. The CDR3 loop reads CASSIEWFKNTEAFF. For the CDR3, the DNA is TGTGCCAGTAGTATTGAGTGGTTCAAGAACACTGAAGCTTTCTTT.

In this sample, this clone turned up a few times. The V gene is TRBV6-6, the J gene TRBJ2-3; TRBD2 matches 8 bases. J was trimmed by 2 bases and V by 7 bases; bases with no gene match: 11. This CDR3 spans 16 amino acids. The germline CDR1 and CDR2 sequences are MNHNY and SVGAGI (reference sequence). The CDR3 is CASTRTSTGDTDTQYF. The CDR3 bases are TGTGCCAGCACCAGGACTAGCACGGGGGACACAGATACGCAGTATTTT.

The V gene is TRBV4-1, the J gene TRBJ1-1; weak D call: TRBD1 (5 bases). The germline CDR1 and CDR2 sequences are MGHRA and YSYEKL. With 2 bases removed from V and 2 bases from J, the gap between germline ends came to 18 bases. The CDR3 has 17 amino acids. The DNA of the CDR3 is TGCGCCAGCAGCCAACTATTAGGGGCCTGGGCAAACACTGAAGCTTTCTTT. Translated: CASSQLLGAWANTEAFF.

The CDR3 DNA reads TGTGCAAGCGGGAGGGCCTTGAACACTGAAGCTTTCTTT. This translates into CASGRALNTEAFF. The J gene is TRBJ1-1, the V gene TRBV6-5; D is ambiguous. CDR1 and CDR2 from the germline V gene are MNHEY and SVGAGI. CDR3 length: 13 residues.

This chain uses TRBV27 with TRBJ1-5; maybe TRBD1 (6 bases). CDR3 length equals 15 residues. Trimming pared 2 bases from V and 6 bases from J, leaving 14 bases between. Germline V gene data show CDR1 as MNHEY and CDR2 as SMNVEV (reference sequence). The CDR3 DNA reads as TGTGCCAGCAGTTTAGCAGGGGCGACAGGTCAGCCCCAGCATTTT. It specifies CASSLAGATGQPQHF.

This sequence joins TRBV19 and TRBJ1-6; D unresolved. Germline V gene sequence: CDR1 LNHDA, CDR2 SQIVND (reference sequence). The length of the CDR3 is 14 residues. V lost 6 bases to trimming and J lost 0 bases, with 6 bases between them. DNA for the CDR3: TGTGCCAGTAGCCGGTACTCCTATAATTCACCCCTCCACTTT. As protein: CASSRYSYNSPLHF.

The chain carries TRBV24-1 and TRBJ1-2; D uncertain. CDR1 KGHDR and CDR2 SFDVKD come from the germline V gene. The CDR3 contains 13 residues. V lost 4 bases to trimming and J lost 4 bases, with 9 bases between them. The CDR3, as DNA: TGTGCCACCAGTGAGAAAGGGATCTATGGCTACACCTTC. Translated, it gives CATSEKGIYGYTF.

This clone showed up just a few times. The chain combines TRBV3-1 (or the pseudogene TRBV3-2) with TRBJ2-7; D not certain. Germline assignment: CDR1 LGHDT and CDR2 YNNKEL (reference sequence). The V end lost 2 bases, the J end lost 3 bases, and 5 bases lay between the germline ends. The length of the CDR3 is 12 residues. The CDR3 sequence: CASSQNIYEQYF. The CDR3 DNA follows: TGTGCCAGCAGCCAAAACATCTACGAGCAGTACTTC.